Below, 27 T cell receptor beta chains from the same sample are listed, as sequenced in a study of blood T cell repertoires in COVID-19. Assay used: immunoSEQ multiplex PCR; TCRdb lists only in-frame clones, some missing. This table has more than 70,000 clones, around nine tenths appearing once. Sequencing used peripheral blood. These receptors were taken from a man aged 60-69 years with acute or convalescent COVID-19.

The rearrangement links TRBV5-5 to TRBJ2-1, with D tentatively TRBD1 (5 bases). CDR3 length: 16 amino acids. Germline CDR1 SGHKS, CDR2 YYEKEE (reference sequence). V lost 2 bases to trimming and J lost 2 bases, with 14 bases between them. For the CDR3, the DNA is TGTGCCAGCAGCTTCGGACATTCTGGTCCCTACAATGAGCAGTTCTTC. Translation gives CASSFGHSGPYNEQFF. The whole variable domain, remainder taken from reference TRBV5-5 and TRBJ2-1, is DAGVTQSPTHLIKTRGQQVTLRCSPISGHKSVSWYQQVLGQGPQFIFQYYEKEERGRGNFPDRFSARQFPNYSSELNVNALLLGDSALYLCASSFGHSGPYNEQFFGPGTRLTVL.

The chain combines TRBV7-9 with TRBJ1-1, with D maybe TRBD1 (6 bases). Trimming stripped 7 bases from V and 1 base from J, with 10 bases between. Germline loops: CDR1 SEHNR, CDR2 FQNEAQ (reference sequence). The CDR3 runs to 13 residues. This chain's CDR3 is CASTSQGNTEAFF. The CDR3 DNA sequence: TGTGCCAGCACGTCACAGGGGAACACTGAAGCTTTCTTT.

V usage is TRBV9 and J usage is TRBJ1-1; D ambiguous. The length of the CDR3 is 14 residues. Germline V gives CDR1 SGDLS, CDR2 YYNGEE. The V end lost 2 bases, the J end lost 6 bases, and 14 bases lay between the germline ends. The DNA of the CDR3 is TGTGCCAGCAGCGTCGGCAGGTTACAAGCTGAAGCTTTCTTT. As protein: CASSVGRLQAEAFF. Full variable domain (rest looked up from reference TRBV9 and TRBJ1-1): DSGVTQTPKHLITATGQRVTLRCSPRSGDLSVYWYQQSLDQGLQFLIQYYNGEERAKGNILERFSAQQFPDLHSELNLSSLELGDSALYFCASSVGRLQAEAFFGQGTRLTVV.

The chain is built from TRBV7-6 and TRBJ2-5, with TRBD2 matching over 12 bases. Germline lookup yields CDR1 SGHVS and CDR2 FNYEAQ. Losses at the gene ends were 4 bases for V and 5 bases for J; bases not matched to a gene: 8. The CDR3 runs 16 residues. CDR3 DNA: TGTGCCAGCAGCTCTGGGCTAGCGGGAGGGGCTGAGACCCAGTACTTC. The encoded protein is CASSSGLAGGAETQYF.

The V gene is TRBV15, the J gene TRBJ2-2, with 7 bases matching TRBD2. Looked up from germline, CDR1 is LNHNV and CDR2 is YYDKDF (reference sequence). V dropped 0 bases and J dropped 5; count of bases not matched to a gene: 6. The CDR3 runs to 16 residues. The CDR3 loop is CATSRDPGGRTGELFF. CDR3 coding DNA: TGTGCCACCAGCAGAGATCCGGGGGGACGGACCGGGGAGCTGTTTTTT.

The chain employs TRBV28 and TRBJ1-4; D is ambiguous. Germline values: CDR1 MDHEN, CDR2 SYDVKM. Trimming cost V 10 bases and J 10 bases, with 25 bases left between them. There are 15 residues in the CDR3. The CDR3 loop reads CAIKGSSVPSGKLFF. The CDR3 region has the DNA TGTGCCATTAAAGGGAGTTCGGTTCCGTCCGGAAAACTGTTTTTT.

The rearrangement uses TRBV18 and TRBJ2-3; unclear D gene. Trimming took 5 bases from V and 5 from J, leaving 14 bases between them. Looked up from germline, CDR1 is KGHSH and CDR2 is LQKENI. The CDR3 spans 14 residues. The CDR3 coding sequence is TGTGCCAGCTCAGTACTATCCGGTGGAGATACGCAGTATTTT. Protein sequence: CASSVLSGGDTQYF.

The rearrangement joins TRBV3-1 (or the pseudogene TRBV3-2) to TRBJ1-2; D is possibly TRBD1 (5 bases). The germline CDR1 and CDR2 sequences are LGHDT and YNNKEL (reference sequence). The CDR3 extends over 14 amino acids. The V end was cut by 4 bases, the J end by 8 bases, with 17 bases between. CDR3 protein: CASSPQILGGGYTF. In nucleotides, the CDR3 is TGTGCCAGCAGCCCCCAGATTCTCGGGGGAGGCTACACCTTC.

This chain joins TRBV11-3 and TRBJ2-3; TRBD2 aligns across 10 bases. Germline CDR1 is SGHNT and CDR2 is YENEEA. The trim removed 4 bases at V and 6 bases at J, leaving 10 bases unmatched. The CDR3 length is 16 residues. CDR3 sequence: CASSSNLAGAEDTQYF. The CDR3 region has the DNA TGTGCCAGCAGCTCCAACCTAGCGGGAGCTGAGGATACGCAGTATTTT.

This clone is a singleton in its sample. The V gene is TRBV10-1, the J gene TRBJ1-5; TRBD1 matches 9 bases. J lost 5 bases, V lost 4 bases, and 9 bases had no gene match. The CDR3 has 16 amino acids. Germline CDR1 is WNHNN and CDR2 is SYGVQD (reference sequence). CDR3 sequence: CASSAPRRQGDQPQHF. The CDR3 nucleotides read TGCGCCAGCAGTGCCCCGCGGAGACAGGGGGATCAGCCCCAGCATTTT.

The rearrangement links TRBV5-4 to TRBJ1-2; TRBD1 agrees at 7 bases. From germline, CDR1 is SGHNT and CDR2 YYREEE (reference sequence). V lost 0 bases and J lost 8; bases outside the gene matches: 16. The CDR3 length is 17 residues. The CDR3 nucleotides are TGTGCCAGCAGCTTGGCCGGGACAGCCACCTATTTATCCGGCTACACCTTC. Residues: CASSLAGTATYLSGYTF.

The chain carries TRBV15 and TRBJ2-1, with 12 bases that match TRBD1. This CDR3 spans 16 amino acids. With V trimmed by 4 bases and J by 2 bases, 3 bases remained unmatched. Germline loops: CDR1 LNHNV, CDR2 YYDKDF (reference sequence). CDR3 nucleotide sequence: TGTGCCACCAGCAAAGGGACAGGGGGCACCTACAATGAGCAGTTCTTC. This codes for CATSKGTGGTYNEQFF.

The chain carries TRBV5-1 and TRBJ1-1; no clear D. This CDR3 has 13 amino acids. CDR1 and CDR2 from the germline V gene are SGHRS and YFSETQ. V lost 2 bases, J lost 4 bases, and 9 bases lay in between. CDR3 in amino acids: CASSFLAGTEAFF. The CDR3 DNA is TGCGCCAGCAGCTTTTTGGCAGGCACTGAAGCTTTCTTT.

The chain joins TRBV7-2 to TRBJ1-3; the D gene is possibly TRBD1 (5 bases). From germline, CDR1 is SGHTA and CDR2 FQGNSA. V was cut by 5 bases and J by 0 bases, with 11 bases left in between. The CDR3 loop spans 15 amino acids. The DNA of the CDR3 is TGTGCCAGCAGCCCAACGGGGGGCTCTGGAAACACCATATATTTT. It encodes CASSPTGGSGNTIYF.

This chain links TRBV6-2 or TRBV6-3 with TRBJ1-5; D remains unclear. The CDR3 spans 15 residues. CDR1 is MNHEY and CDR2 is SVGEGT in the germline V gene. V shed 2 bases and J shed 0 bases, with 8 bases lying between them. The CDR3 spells CASSYRQVSNQPQHF. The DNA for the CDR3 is TGTGCCAGCAGTTACCGTCAGGTTAGCAATCAGCCCCAGCATTTT.

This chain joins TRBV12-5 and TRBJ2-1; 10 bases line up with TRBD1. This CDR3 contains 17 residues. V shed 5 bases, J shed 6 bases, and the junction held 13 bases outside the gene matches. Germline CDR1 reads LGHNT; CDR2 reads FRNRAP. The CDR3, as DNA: TGTGCTAGTGGTCCAGGGGACTGGCGGACAGGGGGCAATGAGCAGTTCTTC. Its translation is CASGPGDWRTGGNEQFF.

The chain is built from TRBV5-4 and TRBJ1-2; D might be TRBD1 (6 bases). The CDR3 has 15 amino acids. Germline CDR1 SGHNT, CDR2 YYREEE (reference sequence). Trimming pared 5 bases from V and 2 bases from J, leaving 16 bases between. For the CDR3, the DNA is TGTGCCAGCAGGCCCGGACAGACTATAAACTATGGCTACACCTTC. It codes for CASRPGQTINYGYTF.

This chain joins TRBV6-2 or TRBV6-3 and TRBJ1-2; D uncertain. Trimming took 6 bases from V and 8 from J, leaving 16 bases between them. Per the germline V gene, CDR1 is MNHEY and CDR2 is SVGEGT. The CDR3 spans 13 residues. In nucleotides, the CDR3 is TGTGCCAGCAGCCCCGGACTCGTCCCGGGCTACACCTTC. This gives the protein CASSPGLVPGYTF.

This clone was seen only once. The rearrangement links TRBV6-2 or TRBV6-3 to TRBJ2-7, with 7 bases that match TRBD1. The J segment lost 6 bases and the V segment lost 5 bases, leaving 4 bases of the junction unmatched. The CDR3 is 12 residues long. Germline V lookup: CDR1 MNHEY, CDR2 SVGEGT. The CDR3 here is CASSTDRAEQYF. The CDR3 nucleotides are TGTGCCAGCAGTACCGACAGGGCCGAGCAGTACTTC.

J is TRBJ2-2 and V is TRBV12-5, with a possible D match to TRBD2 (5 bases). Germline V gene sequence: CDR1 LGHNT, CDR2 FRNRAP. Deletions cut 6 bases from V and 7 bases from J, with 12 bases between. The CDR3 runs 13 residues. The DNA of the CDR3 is TGTGCTAGTGGCAGGATAGGGAGCGGGGAGCTGTTTTTT. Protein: CASGRIGSGELFF.

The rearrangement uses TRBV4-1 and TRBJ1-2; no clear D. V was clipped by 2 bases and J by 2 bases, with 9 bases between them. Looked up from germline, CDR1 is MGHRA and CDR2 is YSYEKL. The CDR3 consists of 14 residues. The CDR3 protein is CASSQSQMNYGYTF. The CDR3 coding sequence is TGCGCCAGCAGCCAAAGTCAGATGAACTATGGCTACACCTTC.

In nucleotides, the CDR3 is TGTGCCAGCAGGGCCCCGGGACAGAATGAAAAACTGTTTTTT. This codes for CASRAPGQNEKLFF. The chain uses TRBV2 and TRBJ1-4, with TRBD1 matching over 7 bases. In germline, CDR1 is SNHLY, CDR2 FYNNEI. After removal of 6 bases from V and 5 bases from J, the junction contained 6 bases not matched to a gene. The CDR3 extends over 14 amino acids.

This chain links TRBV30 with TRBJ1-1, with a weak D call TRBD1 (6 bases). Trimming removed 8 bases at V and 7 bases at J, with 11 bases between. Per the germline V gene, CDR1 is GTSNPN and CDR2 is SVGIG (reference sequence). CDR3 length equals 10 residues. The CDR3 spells CATRDIEAFF. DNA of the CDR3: TGTGCCACCCGGGACATTGAAGCTTTCTTT.

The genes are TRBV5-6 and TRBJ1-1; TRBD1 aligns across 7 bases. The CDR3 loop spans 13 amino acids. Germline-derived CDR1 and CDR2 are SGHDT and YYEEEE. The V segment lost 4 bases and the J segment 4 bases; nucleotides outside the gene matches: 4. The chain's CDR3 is CASSQGQFTEAFF. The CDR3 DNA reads TGTGCCAGCAGCCAGGGACAGTTCACTGAAGCTTTCTTT. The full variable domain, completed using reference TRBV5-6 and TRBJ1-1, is DAGVTQSPTHLIKTRGQQVTLRCSPKSGHDTVSWYQQALGQGPQFIFQYYEEEERQRGNFPDRFSGHQFPNYSSELNVNALLLGDSALYLCASSQGQFTEAFFGQGTRLTVV.

CDR3: CSVDQGMGEKLFF. The CDR3 DNA reads TGCAGCGTTGATCAGGGGATGGGTGAAAAACTGTTTTTT. The chain combines TRBV29-1 with TRBJ1-4, with D possibly being TRBD1 (6 bases). V lost 3 bases and J lost 7, with 12 bases in between. CDR3 length: 13 residues. Germline V lookup: CDR1 SQVTM, CDR2 ANQGSEA.

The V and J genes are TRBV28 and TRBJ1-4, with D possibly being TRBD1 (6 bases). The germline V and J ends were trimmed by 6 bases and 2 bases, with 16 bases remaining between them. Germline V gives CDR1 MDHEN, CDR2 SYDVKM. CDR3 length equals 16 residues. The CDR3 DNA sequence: TGTGCCAGCAGACCCAGATTTAGGGGGACTAATGAAAAACTGTTTTTT. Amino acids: CASRPRFRGTNEKLFF.

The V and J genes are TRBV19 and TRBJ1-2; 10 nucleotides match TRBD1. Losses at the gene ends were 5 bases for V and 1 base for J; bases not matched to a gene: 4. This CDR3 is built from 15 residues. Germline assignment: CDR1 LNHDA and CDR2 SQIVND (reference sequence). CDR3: CASSHDRGLNYGYTF. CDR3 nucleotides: TGTGCCAGTAGTCACGACAGGGGGCTTAACTATGGCTACACCTTC.